Listed below are T cell receptor beta chains from one sample, sequenced in a study of blood T cell repertoires in COVID-19. Sequencing was performed with immunoSEQ multiplex PCR; in TCRdb, only in-frame clones are kept and a portion is missing. Of some 45,000 clones detected, around 92% appear once; the ten largest clones hold more than 10%. Source material: peripheral blood. These receptors originate from a human donor in a cohort sampled during active COVID-19. Each CDR3 is given with its conserved first and last residue. D genes are given only for firm matches. Part of the rows lack a size; the others show once, few, many or a class for expanded clones.

>TRBJ1-1|TRBD1|14|.|TRBV2
TGTGCCAGCAGTGACTTCCGACAGGGAAGTGAAGCTTTCTTT
CASSDFRQGSEAFF
>TRBJ2-5|TRBD1|18|.|TRBV15
TGTGCCACCAGCAGTATTAAAGGACAGGGGCGTCGAGAGGTGGCCCAGTACTTC
CATSSIKGQGRREVAQYF
>TRBJ2-5|TRBD1|14|.|TRBV7-9
TGTGCCAGCAGCATCGACAGGGCCCAAGAGACCCAGTACTTC
CASSIDRAQETQYF
>TRBJ2-7|.|15|.|TRBV28
TGTGCCAGCAGTACTTCCGGGACAGCGGGCTACGAGCAGTACTTC
CASSTSGTAGYEQYF
>TRBJ2-6|.|17|.|TRBV28
TGTGCCAGCAGTGGAGGGGGGAGGGGTGCTGGGGCCAACGTCCTGACTTTC
CASSGGGRGAGANVLTF
>TRBJ2-5|TRBD2|18|.|TRBV18
TGTGCCAGCTCACCACCGAGAGGTAGCGGGGACCTCCAAGAGACCCAGTACTTC
CASSPPRGSGDLQETQYF
>TRBJ2-7|.|12|once|TRBV11-2
TGTGCCAGCAGCTTCGTCGGGACAGAGCAGTACTTC
CASSFVGTEQYF
>TRBJ2-7|TRBD1|16|.|TRBV7-2
TGTGCCAGCAGCTTGTCCTCCGGGACAGGAGGCGGCGAGCAGTACTTC
CASSLSSGTGGGEQYF
>TRBJ1-6|.|13|few|TRBV2
TGTGCCAGCACCCGCGGGGGGGGTTCACCCCTCCACTTT
CASTRGGGSPLHF
>TRBJ1-5|TRBD1|17|.|TRBV9
TGTGCCAGCAGCGCGCGGACAGGAGGTGAGAGCAATCAGCCCCAGCATTTT
CASSARTGGESNQPQHF
>TRBJ1-2|.|14|.|TRBV5-1
TGCGCCAGCAGCTTTCAGGGAATGGAATATGGCTACACCTTC
CASSFQGMEYGYTF
>TRBJ2-7|.|12|.|TRBV7-9
TGTGCCAGCAGCTCCCGAGCGAACGAGCAGTACTTC
CASSSRANEQYF
>TRBJ2-7|.|13|.|TRBV29-1
TGCAGCGTTGGCAGTGCCCTTTCCTACGAGCAGTACTTC
CSVGSALSYEQYF
>TRBJ1-1|.|14|once|TRBV18
TGTGCCAGCTCACCAGTCGGGATGGTCGAGCTAGCTTTCTTT
CASSPVGMVELAFF
>TRBJ2-5|TRBD2|18|.|TRBV7-2
TGTGCCAGCAGCTTAGGAACTAGCGGGGGGGTTACAGCGGGGACCCAGTACTTC
CASSLGTSGGVTAGTQYF
>TRBJ2-5|TRBD2|16|.|TRBV24-1
TGTGCCACCAGTGATTTCGGCGGGAGGGCCGGGGAGACCCAGTACTTC
CATSDFGGRAGETQYF
>TRBJ2-1|.|12|.|TRBV7-9
TGTGCCAGCACCCCAGGATCGAATGAGCAGTTCTTC
CASTPGSNEQFF
>TRBJ2-7|TRBD1|14|.|TRBV18
TGTGCCAGCTCATTCCGGGACAGGGGAACTGAGCAGTACTTC
CASSFRDRGTEQYF
>TRBJ2-7|TRBD1|15|.|TRBV7-9
TGTGCCAGCTCGGCTGGTTTGGACAGGGGGTATTTGCAGTACTTC
CASSAGLDRGYLQYF
>TRBJ1-2|.|13|.|TRBV7-2
TGTGCCAGCAGCTTAGGACAGAACTATGGCTACACCTTC
CASSLGQNYGYTF
>TRBJ1-3|.|12|once|TRBV29-1
TGCAGCGGCCGGACAGCTGGAAACACCATATATTTT
CSGRTAGNTIYF
>TRBJ2-3|TRBD1|14|.|TRBV10-1
TGCGCCAGCAGTGAGGCAGGGGGCGCAGATACGCAGTATTTT
CASSEAGGADTQYF
>TRBJ2-2|.|14|.|TRBV19
TGTGCCAGTAGTATAGGGGGGACTGCCGGGGAGCTGTTTTTT
CASSIGGTAGELFF
>TRBJ1-2|.|13|.|TRBV25-1
TGTGCCAGCAGTCGTGCAGGGGCCCCTGGCTACACCTTC
CASSRAGAPGYTF
>TRBJ1-2|.|11|.|TRBV3-1/TRBV3-2
TGTGCCAGCAGCTCACCAGGCTCCTACACCTTC
CASSSPGSYTF
>TRBJ1-1|.|14|once|TRBV29-1
TGCAGCGTTATTCCGGGGATATCGGGGACTGAAGCTTTCTTT
CSVIPGISGTEAFF
>TRBJ2-7|TRBD1|17|few|TRBV6-2/TRBV6-3
TGTGCCAGCAGTTACTCGAAGCTCCGGGACAGGGGCAACGAGCAGTACTTC
CASSYSKLRDRGNEQYF
>TRBJ2-2|.|11|.|TRBV30
TGTGCCTGGAGTTCATCCGGGGAGCTGTTTTTT
CAWSSSGELFF
>TRBJ2-1|.|13|.|TRBV6-2/TRBV6-3
TGTGCCAGCAGTTACCTACCCAACAATGAGCAGTTCTTC
CASSYLPNNEQFF
>TRBJ2-1|TRBD1|13|.|TRBV3-1/TRBV3-2
TGTGCCAGCAGCTCAGCAGGGGGCAATGAGCAGTTCTTC
CASSSAGGNEQFF
>TRBJ1-5|.|14|few|TRBV6-2/TRBV6-3
TGTGCCAGCAGTTATTGGCGGTTCAATCAGCCCCAGCATTTT
CASSYWRFNQPQHF
>TRBJ2-7|.|12|.|TRBV30
TGTGCCTGGAGTGACCCCCCTGAGGAGCAGTACTTC
CAWSDPPEEQYF
>TRBJ2-2|TRBD2|14|.|TRBV19
TGTGCCAGCTTCGGGACTAGGAACACCGGGGAGCTGTTTTTT
CASFGTRNTGELFF
>TRBJ2-3|TRBD2|16|.|TRBV7-9
TGTGCCAGCAGCTCCTCGTGGGGGGGAAACACAGATACGCAGTATTTT
CASSSSWGGNTDTQYF
>TRBJ2-7|.|15|once|TRBV7-2
TGTGCCAGCAGCTTAGCCAGCGCTCGCTCCTACGAGCAGTACTTC
CASSLASARSYEQYF
>TRBJ2-7|.|12|.|TRBV6-5
TGTGCCAGCAGTTACTGGGGGGGGGCAACGTACTTC
CASSYWGGATYF
>TRBJ2-2|TRBD2|20|.|TRBV6-2/TRBV6-3
TGTGCCAGCAGTTACAAATCGGGTCTAGCGGGGGTGACGAACACCGGGGAGCTGTTTTTT
CASSYKSGLAGVTNTGELFF
>TRBJ1-3|.|19|.|TRBV6-1
TGTGCCAGCAGTGAGTCCACGGGAGTGGTAGCCGCCTCTGGAAACACCATATATTTT
CASSESTGVVAASGNTIYF
>TRBJ2-1|.|14|.|TRBV12-5
TGTGCCTCGGGGGGCCGCAACTCCTACAATGAGCAGTTCTTC
CASGGRNSYNEQFF
>TRBJ2-2|.|11|.|TRBV29-1
TGCAGCGCCATGAACACCGGGGAGCTGTTTTTT
CSAMNTGELFF
>TRBJ1-5|TRBD1|15|.|TRBV5-6
TGTGCCAGCAGCAGCAGACAGGGTGGCAATCAGCCCCAGCATTTT
CASSSRQGGNQPQHF